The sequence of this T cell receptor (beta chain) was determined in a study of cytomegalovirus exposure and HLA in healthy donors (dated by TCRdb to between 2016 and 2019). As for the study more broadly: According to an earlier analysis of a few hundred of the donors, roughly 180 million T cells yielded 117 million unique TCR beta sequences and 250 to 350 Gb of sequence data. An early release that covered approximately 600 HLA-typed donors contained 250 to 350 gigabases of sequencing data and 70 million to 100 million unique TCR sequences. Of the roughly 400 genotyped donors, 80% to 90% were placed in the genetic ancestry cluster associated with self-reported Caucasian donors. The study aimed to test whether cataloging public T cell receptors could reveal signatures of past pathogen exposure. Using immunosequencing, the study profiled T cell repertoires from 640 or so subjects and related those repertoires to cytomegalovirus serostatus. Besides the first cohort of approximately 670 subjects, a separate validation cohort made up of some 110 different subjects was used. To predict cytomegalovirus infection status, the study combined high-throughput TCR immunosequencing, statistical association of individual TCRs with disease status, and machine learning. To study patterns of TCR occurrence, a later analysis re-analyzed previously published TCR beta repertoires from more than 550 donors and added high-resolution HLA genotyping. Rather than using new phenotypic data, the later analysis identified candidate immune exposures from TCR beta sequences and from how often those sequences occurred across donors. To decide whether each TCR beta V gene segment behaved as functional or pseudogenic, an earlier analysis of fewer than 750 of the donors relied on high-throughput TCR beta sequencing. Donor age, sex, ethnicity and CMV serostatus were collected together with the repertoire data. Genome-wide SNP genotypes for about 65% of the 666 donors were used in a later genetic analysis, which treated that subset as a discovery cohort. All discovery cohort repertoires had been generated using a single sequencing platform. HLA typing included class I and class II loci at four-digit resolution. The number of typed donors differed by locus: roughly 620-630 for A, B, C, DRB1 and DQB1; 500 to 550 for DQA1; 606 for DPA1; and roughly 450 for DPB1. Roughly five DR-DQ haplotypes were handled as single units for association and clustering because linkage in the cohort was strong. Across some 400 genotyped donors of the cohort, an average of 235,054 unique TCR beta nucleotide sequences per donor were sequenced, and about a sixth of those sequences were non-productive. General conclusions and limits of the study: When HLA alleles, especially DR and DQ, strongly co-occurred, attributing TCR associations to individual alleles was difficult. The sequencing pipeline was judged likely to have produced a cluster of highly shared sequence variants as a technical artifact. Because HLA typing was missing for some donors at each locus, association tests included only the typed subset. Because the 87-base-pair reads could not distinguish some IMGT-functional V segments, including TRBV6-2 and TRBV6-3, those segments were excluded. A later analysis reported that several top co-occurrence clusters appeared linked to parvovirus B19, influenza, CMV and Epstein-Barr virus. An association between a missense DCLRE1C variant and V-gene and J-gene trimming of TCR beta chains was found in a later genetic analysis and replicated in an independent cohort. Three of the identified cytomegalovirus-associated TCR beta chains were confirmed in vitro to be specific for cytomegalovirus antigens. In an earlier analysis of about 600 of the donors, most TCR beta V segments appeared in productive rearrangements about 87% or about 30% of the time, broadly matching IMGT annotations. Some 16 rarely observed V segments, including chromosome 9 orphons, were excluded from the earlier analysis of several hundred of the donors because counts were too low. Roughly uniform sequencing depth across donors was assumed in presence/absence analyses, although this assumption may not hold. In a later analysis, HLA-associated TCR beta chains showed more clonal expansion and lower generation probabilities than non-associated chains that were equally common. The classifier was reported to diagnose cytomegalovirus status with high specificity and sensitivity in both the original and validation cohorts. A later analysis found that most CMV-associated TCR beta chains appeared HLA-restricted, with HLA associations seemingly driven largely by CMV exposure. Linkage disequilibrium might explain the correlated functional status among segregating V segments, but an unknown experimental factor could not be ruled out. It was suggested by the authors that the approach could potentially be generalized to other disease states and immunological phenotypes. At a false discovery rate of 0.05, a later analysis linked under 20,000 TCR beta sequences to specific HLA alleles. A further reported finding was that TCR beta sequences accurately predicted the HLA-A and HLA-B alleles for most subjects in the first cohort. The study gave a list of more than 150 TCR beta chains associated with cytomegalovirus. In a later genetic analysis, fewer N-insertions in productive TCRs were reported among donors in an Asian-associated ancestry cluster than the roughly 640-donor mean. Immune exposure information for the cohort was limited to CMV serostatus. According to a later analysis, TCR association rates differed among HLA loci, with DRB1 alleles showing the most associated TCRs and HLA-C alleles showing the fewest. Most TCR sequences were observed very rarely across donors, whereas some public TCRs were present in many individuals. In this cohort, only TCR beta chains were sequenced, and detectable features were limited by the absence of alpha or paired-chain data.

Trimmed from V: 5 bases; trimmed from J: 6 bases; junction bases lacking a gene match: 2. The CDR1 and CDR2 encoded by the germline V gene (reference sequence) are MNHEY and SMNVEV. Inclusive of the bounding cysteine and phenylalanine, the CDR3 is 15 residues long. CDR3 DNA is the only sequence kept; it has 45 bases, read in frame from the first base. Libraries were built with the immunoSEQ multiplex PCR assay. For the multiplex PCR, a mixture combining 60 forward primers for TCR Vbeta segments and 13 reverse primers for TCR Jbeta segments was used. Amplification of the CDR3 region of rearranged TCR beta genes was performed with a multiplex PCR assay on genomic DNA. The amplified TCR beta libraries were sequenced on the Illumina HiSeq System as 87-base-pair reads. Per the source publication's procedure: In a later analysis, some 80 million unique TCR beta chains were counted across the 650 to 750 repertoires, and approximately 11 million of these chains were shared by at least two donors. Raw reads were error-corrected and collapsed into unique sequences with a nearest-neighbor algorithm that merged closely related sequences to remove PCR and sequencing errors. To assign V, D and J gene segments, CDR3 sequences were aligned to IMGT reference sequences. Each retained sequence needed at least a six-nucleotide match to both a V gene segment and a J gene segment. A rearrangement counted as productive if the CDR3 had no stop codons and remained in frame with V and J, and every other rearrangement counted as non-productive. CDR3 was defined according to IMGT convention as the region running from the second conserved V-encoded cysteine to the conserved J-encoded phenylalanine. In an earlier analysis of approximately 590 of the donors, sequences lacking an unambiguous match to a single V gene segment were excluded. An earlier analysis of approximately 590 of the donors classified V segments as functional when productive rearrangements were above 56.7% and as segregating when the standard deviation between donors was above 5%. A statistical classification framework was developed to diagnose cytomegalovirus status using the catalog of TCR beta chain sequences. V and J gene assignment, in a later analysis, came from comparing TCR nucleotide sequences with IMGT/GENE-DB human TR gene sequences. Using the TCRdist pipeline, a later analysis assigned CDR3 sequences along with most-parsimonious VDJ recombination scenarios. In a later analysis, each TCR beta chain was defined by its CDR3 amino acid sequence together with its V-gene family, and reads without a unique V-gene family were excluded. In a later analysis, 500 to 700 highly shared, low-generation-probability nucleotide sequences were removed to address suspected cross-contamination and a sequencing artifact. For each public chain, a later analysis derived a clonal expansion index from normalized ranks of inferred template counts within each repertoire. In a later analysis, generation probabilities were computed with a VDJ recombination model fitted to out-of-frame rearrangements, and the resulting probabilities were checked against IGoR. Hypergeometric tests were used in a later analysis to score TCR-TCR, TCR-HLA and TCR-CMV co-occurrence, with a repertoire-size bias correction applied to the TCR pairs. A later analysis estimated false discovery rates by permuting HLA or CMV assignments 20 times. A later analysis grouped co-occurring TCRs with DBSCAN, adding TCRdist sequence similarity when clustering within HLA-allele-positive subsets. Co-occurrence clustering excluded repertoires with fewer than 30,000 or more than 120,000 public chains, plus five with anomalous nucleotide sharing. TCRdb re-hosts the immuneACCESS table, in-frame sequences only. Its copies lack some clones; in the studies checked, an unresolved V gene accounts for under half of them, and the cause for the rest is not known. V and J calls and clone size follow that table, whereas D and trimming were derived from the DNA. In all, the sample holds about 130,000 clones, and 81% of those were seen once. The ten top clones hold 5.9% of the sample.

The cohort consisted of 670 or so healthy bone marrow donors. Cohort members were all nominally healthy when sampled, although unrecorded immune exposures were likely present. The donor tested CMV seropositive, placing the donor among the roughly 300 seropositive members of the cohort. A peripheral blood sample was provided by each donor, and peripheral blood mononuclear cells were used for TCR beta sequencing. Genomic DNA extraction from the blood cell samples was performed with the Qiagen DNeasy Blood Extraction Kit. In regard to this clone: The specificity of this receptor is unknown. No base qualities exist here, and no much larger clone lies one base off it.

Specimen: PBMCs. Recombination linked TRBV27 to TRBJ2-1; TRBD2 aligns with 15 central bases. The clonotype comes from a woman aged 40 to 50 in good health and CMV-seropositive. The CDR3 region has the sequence CASSMGLAGGNEQFF. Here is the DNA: TGTGCCAGCAGTATGGGACTAGCGGGGGGCAATGAGCAGTTCTTC.